The 4 T cell receptor beta chains reported below all come from one sample, sequenced in a study of Tregs in tolerant kidney transplant recipients. The table came from immunoSEQ multiplex PCR; TCRdb's copy has only in-frame clones and leaves some out. This sample's table has tens of thousands of clones. Specimen: CD4+ T cells from blood, collected before the transplant. The receptors shown here come from a human donor who received a combined kidney and bone marrow transplant.

As concerns this clone: The read falls 3 residues short of the CDR3 end, and the missing part is taken from the germline J gene. The rearrangement joins TRBV6-1 to TRBJ1-1; D gene unclear. Germline CDR1 reads MNHNS; CDR2 reads SASEGT. The CDR3 length is 13 residues. CDR3 DNA (partial): TGTGCCAGCAGTGAACGAGGCGGGCGGGAA. Encoded protein: CASSERGGRE. The full CDR3 protein reads CASSERGGREAFF.

Concerning this clone: The CDR3 end lies 3 residues beyond the end of the read and is filled in from the germline J gene. The chain links TRBV7-9 to TRBJ2-3; 7 bases map to TRBD2. V was clipped by 6 bases and J by 2 bases; unmatched bases: 8. Germline V gene sequence: CDR1 SEHNR, CDR2 FQNEAQ (reference sequence). CDR3 length: 15 amino acids. CDR3 region: CASRRLKRDTDTQYF. The CDR3 bases that were read are TGTGCCAGCAGACGTCTGAAGCGGGACACAGATACG.

Notes on this clone: Read sequence stops 3 residues before the CDR3 end, and the germline J gene provides the missing end. The chain combines TRBV30 with TRBJ2-1; 9 nucleotides line up with TRBD2. The CDR3 spans 11 residues. The V and J ends lost 5 bases and 8 bases, in that order; junction bases with no gene match: 1. Germline assignment: CDR1 GTSNPN and CDR2 SVGIG (reference sequence). The CDR3: CAWGLAYEQFF. CDR3 bases read: TGTGCCTGGGGACTAGCGTATGAG.

To note about this clone: With the read ending 3 residues before the CDR3 end, the germline J gene is used to fill in that end. The chain carries TRBV7-6 and TRBJ2-3, with TRBD2 matching over 10 bases. Germline-derived CDR1 and CDR2 are SGHVS and FNYEAQ. CDR3 size: 16 residues. Unmatched junction bases numbered 5, after V lost 0 bases and J lost 5 bases. CDR3 residues: CASSLAPPSGGDTQYF. The CDR3 DNA, read in part, is TGTGCCAGCAGCTTAGCGCCCCCTAGCGGGGGAGATACG.